These 10 T cell receptor beta chains were sequenced from one sample in a study of blood T cells in healthy people across ages. Together with a sample-barcoded 5' primer, a J-beta primer mix was included in a second PCR lasting about 6 to 12 cycles. TCRdb re-derived calls from the 5' RACE reads in MiXCR, one entry per CDR3 protein. The sample consists of roughly 860,000 distinct CDR3 sequences, about 59% of them appearing once. Material: blood. Receptors originate from a man between 25 and 39 years old in good health.

CDR3 region: CASRRLARDTDTQYF. Written as DNA, the CDR3 is TGTGCCAGCAGACGACTAGCGAGGGACACAGATACGCAGTATTTT. V usage is TRBV6-2 or TRBV6-3 and J usage is TRBJ2-3; 8 nucleotides match TRBD2. The CDR3 runs to 15 residues. The germline V gene has CDR1 MNHEY and CDR2 SVGEGT. V was clipped by 6 bases and J by 2 bases; unmatched bases: 7.

This clonotype came up a few times. The gene calls are TRBV7-2 and TRBJ2-1; 8 positions match TRBD2. The ends lost 1 base at V and 9 bases at J; junction bases unmatched: 2. CDR1 and CDR2 from the germline V gene are SGHTA and FQGNSA. The CDR3 extends over 13 amino acids. CDR3 DNA: TGTGCCAGCAGCTTAGGGACTAGCAGTGAGCAGTTCTTC. It specifies CASSLGTSSEQFF.

This clonotype was seen only a few times. The chain is built from TRBV6-6 and TRBJ2-3, with D possibly matching TRBD2 (5 bases). The CDR3 contains 13 residues. Looked up from germline, CDR1 is MNHNY and CDR2 is SVGAGI (reference sequence). With 6 bases removed from V and 5 bases from J, the gap between germline ends came to 12 bases. DNA of the CDR3: TGTGCCAGCAGCCGGACTGGGGAAGATACGCAGTATTTT. This sequence encodes CASSRTGEDTQYF.

The chain employs TRBV5-1 and TRBJ2-5; 11 bases line up with TRBD2. V shed 3 bases, J shed 3 bases, and the junction held 4 bases outside the gene matches. The CDR3 is 15 amino acids. CDR1 SGHRS and CDR2 YFSETQ come from the germline V gene. CDR3 bases: TGCGCCAGCAGCTCCAGTAGCGGGGGGGAAGAGACCCAGTACTTC. Translation gives CASSSSSGGEETQYF.

The chain links TRBV7-2 to TRBJ1-2, with unresolved D. V was shortened by 4 bases and J by 3 bases, with 15 bases between the two germline ends. This CDR3 region has 15 residues. CDR1 is SGHTA, CDR2 FQGNSA, per germline. The CDR3 DNA sequence: TGTGCCAGCAGCTCGAGCCGTGTGTCCTACTATGGCTACACCTTC. Amino acids: CASSSSRVSYYGYTF.

The chain couples TRBV28 to TRBJ2-5; TRBD1 aligns across 9 bases. The DNA end is more similar to TRBJ2-7, so the J call may be wrong. The germline gives CDR1 MDHEN, CDR2 SYDVKM. This CDR3 has 15 residues. The CDR3 DNA reads as TGTGCCAGCATCCGGCTGGGACAGGGTCCGTACGAGCAGTACTTC. Translated, it gives CASIRLGQGPYEQYF.

This chain links TRBV7-2 with TRBJ1-2, with a weak D call TRBD1 (6 bases). Germline CDR1 reads SGHTA; CDR2 reads FQGNSA. Between the trimmed V and J ends, which lost 5 bases and 8 bases, there was a span of 12 bases. The CDR3 totals 12 residues. For the CDR3, the DNA is TGTGCCAGCAGCGCCAACAGGGAAGGCTACACCTTC. It translates to CASSANREGYTF.

The J gene is TRBJ2-4, the V gene TRBV29-1, with 7 positions matching TRBD1. The J call is in doubt because the DNA end fits TRBJ2-5 better. Germline V gene sequence: CDR1 SQVTM, CDR2 ANQGSEA. The CDR3 totals 15 residues. The CDR3 DNA is TGCAGCGTTGAACAGACAGGGTCTAGGCAAGAGACCCAGTACTTC. This gives the protein CSVEQTGSRQETQYF.

This clonotype was seen only a few times. The chain carries TRBV4-2 and TRBJ2-1, with TRBD2 matching 10 bases. J was trimmed by 3 bases and V by 0 bases; bases with no gene match: 14. The germline V gene encodes CDR1 LGHNA and CDR2 YNFKEQ. This CDR3 comprises 20 residues. Here the CDR3 DNA reads TGTGCCAGCAGCCAAGAAATTTTTCAAGCGGGGGGGCCCAGCTACAATGAGCAGTTCTTC. The encoded protein is CASSQEIFQAGGPSYNEQFF.

The chain joins TRBV4-2 to TRBJ1-2; D remains ambiguous. The CDR3 has 16 residues. The V gene lost 0 bases and the J gene lost 0 bases, with 11 bases spanning the gap. CDR1 and CDR2 from the germline V gene are LGHNA and YNFKEQ. CDR3 nucleotide sequence: TGTGCCAGCAGCCAAGATCAGCAGGAAACTAACTATGGCTACACCTTC. This sequence encodes CASSQDQQETNYGYTF.